Reported below is one TCR beta chain. Antigen unknown. This CDR3 spans 13 amino acids. Trimming shortened V by 5 bases and J by 2 bases, and 7 bases separated the two germline ends. The germline V gene encodes CDR1 SNHLY and CDR2 FYNNEI. Indicated treatment: oral pan-JAK inhibitor, 5-10 mg twice daily. The data are from a study of CD8+ T cells in alopecia areata. The sequencing template was cDNA reverse transcribed from extracted RNA. Some clones are missing from TCRdb's copy, which holds only in-frame ones; the method was immunoSEQ multiplex PCR. The sample contains around 270,000 clones, about 62% of which appear only once. Findings of the study overall: For patients receiving tofacitinib, scalp clonality and expanded CD8+ clones among the top 100 significantly decreased.

The source is a human donor with alopecia areata. The chain is built from TRBV2 and TRBJ2-1, with D hard to call. The sequencing here drew on CD4+ T cells sorted from blood, taken at week 24, from a patient treated with tofacitinib. DNA for the CDR3: TGTGCCAGCAGTAGGCTAACCTACAATGAGCAGTTCTTC. This sequence encodes CASSRLTYNEQFF.